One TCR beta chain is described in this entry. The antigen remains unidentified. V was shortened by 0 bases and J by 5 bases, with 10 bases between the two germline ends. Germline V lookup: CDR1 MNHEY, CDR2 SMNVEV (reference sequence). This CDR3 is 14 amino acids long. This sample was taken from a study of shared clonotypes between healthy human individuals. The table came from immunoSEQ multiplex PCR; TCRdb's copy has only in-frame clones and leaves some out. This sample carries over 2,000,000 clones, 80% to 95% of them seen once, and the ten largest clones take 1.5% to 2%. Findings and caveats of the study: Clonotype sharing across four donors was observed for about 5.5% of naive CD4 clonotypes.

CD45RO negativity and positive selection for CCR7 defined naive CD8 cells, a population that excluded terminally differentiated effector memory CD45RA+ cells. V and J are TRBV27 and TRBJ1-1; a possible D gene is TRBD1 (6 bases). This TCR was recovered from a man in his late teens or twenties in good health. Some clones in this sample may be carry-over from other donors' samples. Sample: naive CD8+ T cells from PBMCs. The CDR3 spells CASSLSRGQTEAFF. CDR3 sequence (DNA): TGTGCCAGCAGTTTATCGCGGGGACAAACTGAAGCTTTCTTT.